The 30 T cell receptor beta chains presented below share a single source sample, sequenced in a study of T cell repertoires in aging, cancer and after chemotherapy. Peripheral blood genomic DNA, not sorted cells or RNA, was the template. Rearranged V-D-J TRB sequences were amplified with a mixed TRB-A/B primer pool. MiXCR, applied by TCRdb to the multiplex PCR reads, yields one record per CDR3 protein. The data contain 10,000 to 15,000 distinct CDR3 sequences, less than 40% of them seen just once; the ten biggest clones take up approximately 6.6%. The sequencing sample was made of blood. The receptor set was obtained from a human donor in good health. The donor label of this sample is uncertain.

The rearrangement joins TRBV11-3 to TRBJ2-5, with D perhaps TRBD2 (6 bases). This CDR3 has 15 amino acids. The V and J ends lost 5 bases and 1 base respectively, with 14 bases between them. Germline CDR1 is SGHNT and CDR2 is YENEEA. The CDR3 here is CASSRRAGSQETQYF. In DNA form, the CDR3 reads TGTGCCAGCAGCCGGCGGGCGGGGTCCCAAGAGACCCAGTACTTC.

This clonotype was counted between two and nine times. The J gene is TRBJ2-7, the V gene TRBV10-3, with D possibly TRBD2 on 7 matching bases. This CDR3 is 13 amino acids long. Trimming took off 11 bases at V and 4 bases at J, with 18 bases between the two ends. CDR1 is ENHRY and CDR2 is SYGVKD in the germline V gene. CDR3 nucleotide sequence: TGTGCCGTAATGGGGGGGGGACAATACGAGCAGTACTTC. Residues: CAVMGGGQYEQYF.

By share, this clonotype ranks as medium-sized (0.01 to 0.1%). The CDR3 protein is CASRPPGRETQYF. The CDR3 nucleotides are TGTGCCAGCAGACCCCCGGGAAGAGAGACCCAGTACTTC. V gene TRBV12-3 or TRBV12-4 combines with J gene TRBJ2-5, with D possibly TRBD2 on 5 matching bases. CDR3 length: 13 residues. With 6 bases removed from V and 4 bases from J, the gap between germline ends came to 12 bases.

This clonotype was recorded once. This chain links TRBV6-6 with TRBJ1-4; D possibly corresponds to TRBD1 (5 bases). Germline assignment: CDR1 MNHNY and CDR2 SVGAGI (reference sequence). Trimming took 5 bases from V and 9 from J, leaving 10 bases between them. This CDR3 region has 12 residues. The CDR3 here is CASSTGPQKLFF. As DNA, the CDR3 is TGTGCCAGCAGTACAGGACCTCAAAAACTGTTTTTT.

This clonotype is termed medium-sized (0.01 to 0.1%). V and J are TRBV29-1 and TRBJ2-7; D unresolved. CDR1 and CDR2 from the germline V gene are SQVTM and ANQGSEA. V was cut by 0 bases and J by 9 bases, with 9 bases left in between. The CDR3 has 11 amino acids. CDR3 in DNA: TGCAGCGTTGAAGAGGGTTGGGGGCAGTACTTC. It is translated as CSVEEGWGQYF.

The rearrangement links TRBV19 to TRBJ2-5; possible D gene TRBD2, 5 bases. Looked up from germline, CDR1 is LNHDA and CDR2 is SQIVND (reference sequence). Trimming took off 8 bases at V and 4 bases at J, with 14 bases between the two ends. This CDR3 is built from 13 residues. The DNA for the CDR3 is TGTGCCAGTCAAAGGACTGAGGTAGAGACCCAGTACTTC. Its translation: CASQRTEVETQYF.

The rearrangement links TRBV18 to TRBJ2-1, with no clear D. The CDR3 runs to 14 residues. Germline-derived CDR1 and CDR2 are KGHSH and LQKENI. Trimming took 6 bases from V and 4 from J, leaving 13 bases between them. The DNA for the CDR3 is TGTGCCAGCTCTCTTCTGGACGCGTACAATGAGCAGTTCTTC. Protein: CASSLLDAYNEQFF. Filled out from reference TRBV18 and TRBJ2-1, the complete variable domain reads NAGVMQNPRHLVRRRGQEARLRCSPMKGHSHVYWYRQLPEEGLKFMVYLQKENIIDESGMPKERFSAEFPKEGPSILRIQQVVRGDSAAYFCASSLLDAYNEQFFGPGTRLTVL.

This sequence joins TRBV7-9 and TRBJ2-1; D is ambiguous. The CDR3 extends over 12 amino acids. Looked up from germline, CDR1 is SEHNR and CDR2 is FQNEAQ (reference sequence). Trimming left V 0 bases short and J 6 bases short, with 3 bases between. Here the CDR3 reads CASSLAVNEQFF. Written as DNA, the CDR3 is TGTGCCAGCAGCTTAGCCGTCAATGAGCAGTTCTTC.

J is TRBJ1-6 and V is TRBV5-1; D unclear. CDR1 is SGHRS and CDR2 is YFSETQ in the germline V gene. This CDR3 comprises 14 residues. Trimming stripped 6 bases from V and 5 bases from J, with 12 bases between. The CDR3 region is CASKDVRDNSPLHF. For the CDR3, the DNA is TGCGCCAGCAAGGACGTGCGGGATAATTCACCCCTCCACTTT. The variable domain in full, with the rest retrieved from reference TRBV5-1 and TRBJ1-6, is KAGVTQTPRYLIKTRGQQVTLSCSPISGHRSVSWYQQTPGQGLQFLFEYFSETQRNKGNFPGRFSGRQFSNSRSEMNVSTLELGDSALYLCASKDVRDNSPLHFGNGTRLTVT.

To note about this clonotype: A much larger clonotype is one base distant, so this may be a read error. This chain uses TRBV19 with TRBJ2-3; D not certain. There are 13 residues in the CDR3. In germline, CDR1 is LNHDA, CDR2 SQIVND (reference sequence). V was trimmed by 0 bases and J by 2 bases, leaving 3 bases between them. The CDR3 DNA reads TGTGCCAGTAGTATAGAGACCACAGATACGCAGTATTTT. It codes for CASSIETTDTQYF. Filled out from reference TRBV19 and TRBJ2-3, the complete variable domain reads DGGITQSPKYLFRKEGQNVTLSCEQNLNHDAMYWYRQDPGQGLRLIYYSQIVNDFQKGDIAEGYSVSREKKESFPLTVTSAQKNPTAFYLCASSIETTDTQYFGPGTRLTVL.

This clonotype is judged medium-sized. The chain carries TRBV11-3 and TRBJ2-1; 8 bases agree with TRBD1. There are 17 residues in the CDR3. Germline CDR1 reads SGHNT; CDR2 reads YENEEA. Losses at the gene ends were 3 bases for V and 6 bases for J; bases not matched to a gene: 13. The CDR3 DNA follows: TGTGCCAGCAGCTTCGTGGTCCGGACAGGGTCCGGCAATGAGCAGTTCTTC. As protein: CASSFVVRTGSGNEQFF.

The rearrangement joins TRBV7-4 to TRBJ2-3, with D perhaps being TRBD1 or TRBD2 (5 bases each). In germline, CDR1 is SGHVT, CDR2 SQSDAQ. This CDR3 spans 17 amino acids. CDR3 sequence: CVRSLGSLVGETDTQYF. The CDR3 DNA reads TGTGTCAGAAGCTTAGGATCATTGGTGGGGGAGACAGATACGCAGTATTTT.

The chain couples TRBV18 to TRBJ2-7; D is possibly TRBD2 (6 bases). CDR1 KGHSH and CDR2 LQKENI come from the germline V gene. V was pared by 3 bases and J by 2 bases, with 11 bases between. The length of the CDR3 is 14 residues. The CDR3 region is CASSPGRGPYEQYF. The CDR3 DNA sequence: TGTGCCAGCTCACCGGGGCGGGGACCCTACGAGCAGTACTTC.

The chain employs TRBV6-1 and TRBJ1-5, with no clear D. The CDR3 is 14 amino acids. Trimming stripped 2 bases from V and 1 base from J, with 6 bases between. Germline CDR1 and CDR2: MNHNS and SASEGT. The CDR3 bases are TGTGCCAGCAGTGAATGGAGCAGCAATCAGCCCCAGCATTTT. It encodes CASSEWSSNQPQHF.

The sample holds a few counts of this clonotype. This CDR3 is CASSRGRGNTEAFF. CDR3 bases: TGTGCCAGCAGCCGGGGACGCGGGAACACTGAAGCTTTCTTT. The rearrangement uses TRBV11-3 and TRBJ1-1, with TRBD1 as a possible D gene (5 bases). This CDR3 region has 14 residues. V was clipped by 5 bases and J by 1 base, with 11 bases between them. Per the germline V gene, CDR1 is SGHNT and CDR2 is YENEEA.

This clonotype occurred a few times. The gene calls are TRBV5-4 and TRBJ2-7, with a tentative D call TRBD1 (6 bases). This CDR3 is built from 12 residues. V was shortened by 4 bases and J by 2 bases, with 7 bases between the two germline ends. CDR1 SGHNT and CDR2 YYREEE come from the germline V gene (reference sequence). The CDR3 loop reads CASSTGTYEQYF. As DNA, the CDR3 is TGTGCCAGCAGCACAGGGACCTACGAGCAGTACTTC. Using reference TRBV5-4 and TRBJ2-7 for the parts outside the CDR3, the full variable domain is ETGVTQSPTHLIKTRGQQVTLRCSSQSGHNTVSWYQQALGQGPQFIFQYYREEENGRGNFPPRFSGLQFPNYSSELNVNALELDDSALYLCASSTGTYEQYFGPGTRLTVT.

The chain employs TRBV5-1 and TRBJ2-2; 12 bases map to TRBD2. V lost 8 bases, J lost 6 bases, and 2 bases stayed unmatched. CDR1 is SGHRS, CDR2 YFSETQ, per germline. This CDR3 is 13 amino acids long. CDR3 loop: CASGLAGSGELFF. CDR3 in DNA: TGCGCCAGTGGACTAGCGGGGTCCGGGGAGCTGTTTTTT.

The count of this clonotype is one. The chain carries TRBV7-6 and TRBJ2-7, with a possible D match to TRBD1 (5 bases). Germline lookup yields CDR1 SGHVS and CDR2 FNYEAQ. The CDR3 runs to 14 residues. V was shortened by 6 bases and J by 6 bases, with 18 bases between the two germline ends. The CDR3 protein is CASRQAGATGEQYF. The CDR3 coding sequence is TGTGCCAGCAGACAGGCTGGGGCGACCGGCGAGCAGTACTTC.

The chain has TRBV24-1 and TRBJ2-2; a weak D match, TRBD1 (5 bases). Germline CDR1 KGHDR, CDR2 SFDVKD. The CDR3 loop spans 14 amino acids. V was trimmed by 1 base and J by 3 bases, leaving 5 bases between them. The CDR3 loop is CATSDFRDTGELFF. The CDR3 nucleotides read TGTGCCACCAGTGATTTCAGGGACACCGGGGAGCTGTTTTTT.

Here the CDR3 reads CASSPLGAQETQYF. DNA for the CDR3: TGTGCCAGCTCACCCCTCGGAGCCCAAGAGACCCAGTACTTC. The chain links TRBV18 to TRBJ2-5, with D uncertain. The germline V gene encodes CDR1 KGHSH and CDR2 LQKENI. Trimming removed 3 bases from V and 1 base from J, with 9 bases in between. This CDR3 is 14 amino acids long.

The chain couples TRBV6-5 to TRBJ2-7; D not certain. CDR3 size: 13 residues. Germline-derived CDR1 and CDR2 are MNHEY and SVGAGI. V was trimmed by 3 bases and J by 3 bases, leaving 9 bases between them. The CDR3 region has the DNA TGTGCCAGCAGTTATAACCCTTACTACGAGCAGTACTTC. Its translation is CASSYNPYYEQYF.

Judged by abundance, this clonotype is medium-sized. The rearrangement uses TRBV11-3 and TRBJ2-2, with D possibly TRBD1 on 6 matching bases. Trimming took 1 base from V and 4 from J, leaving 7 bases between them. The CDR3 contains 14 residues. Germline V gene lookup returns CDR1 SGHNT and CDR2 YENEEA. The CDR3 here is CASSLGGGTGELFF. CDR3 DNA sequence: TGTGCCAGCAGCTTAGGAGGGGGCACCGGGGAGCTGTTTTTT.

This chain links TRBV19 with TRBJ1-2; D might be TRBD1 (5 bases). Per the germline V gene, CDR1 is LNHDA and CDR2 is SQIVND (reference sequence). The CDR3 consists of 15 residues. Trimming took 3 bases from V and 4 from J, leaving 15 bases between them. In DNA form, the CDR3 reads TGTGCCAGTAGTATTCGCGGCAGGGTAGTCTATGGCTACACCTTC. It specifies CASSIRGRVVYGYTF.

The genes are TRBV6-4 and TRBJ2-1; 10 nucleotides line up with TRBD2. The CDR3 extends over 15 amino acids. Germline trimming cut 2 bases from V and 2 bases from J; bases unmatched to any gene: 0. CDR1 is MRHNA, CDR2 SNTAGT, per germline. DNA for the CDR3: TGTGCCAGCAGTGACACTAGCGGGACCTACAATGAGCAGTTCTTC. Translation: CASSDTSGTYNEQFF.

CDR3: CASSYVKGWYEQYF. The CDR3 DNA is TGTGCCAGCAGTTACGTTAAGGGGTGGTACGAGCAGTACTTC. This chain joins TRBV6-6 and TRBJ2-7, with D maybe TRBD1 (5 bases). The CDR3 is 14 residues long. Between the trimmed V and J ends, which lost 2 bases and 4 bases, there was a span of 12 bases. The germline V gene has CDR1 MNHNY and CDR2 SVGAGI (reference sequence).

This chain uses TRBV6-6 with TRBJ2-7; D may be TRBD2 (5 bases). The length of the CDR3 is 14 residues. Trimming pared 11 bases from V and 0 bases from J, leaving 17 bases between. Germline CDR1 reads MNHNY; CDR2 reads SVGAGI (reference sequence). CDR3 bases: TGTGCCGGCTCCCACACGGGGAGCTCCTACGAGCAGTACTTC. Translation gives CAGSHTGSSYEQYF.

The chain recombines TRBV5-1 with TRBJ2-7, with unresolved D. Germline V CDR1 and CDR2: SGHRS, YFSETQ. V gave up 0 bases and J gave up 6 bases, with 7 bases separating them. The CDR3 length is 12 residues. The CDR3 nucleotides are TGCGCCAGCAGCTTGGGGGCCGGCGAGCAGTACTTC. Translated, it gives CASSLGAGEQYF.

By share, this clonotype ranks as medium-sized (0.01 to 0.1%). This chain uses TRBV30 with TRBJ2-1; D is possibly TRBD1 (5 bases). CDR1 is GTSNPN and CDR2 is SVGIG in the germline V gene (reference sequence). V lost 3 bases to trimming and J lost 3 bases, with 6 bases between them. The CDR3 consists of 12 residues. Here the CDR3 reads CAWSRVYNEQFF. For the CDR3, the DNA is TGTGCCTGGAGCAGGGTCTACAATGAGCAGTTCTTC.

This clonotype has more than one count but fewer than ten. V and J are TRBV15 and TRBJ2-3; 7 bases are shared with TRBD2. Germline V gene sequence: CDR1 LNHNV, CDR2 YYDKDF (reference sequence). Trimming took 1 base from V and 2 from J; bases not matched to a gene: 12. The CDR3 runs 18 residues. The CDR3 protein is CATSRASRGRAPTDTQYF. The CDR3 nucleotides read TGTGCCACCAGCAGAGCCTCCCGGGGGAGGGCCCCCACAGATACGCAGTATTTT.

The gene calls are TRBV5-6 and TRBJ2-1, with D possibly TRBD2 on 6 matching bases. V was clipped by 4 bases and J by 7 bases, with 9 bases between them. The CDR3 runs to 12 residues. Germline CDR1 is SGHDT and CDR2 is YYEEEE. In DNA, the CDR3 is TGTGCCAGCAGCGGGACTTCAAATGAGCAGTTCTTC. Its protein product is CASSGTSNEQFF.